This is a list of T cell receptor beta chains from one sample in a study of blood T cell repertoires in COVID-19. The protocol was immunoSEQ multiplex PCR, while the TCRdb copy is restricted to in-frame clones and leaves out a portion. The data contain under 150,000 clones, around 89% of them singletons. Sequencing was carried out using peripheral blood. The receptors were sampled from a man between 70 and 80 years old with active COVID-19. Both conserved end residues are part of each CDR3. A D gene is named only where the DNA matches it firmly.

>TRBV2|.
CASSDGGPKNIQYF
>TRBV18|TRBD1
CASSPRTGGQVTQYF
>TRBV5-4|.
CASSAKARGDTEAFF
>TRBV7-2|TRBD1
CASSLDPQRTGRLNTQYF
>TRBV11-3|.
CASSLGGGKTQYF
>TRBV28|TRBD1
CAGLRTGEVEQYF
>TRBV7-2|TRBD1
CASSPRTGVMVTQYF
>TRBV7-3|TRBD2
CASSFQGTSGGEQFF
>TRBV18|TRBD2
CASSPISGRTSGANVLTF
>TRBV5-4|.
CASSLDAENTEAFF
>TRBV28|.
CASSLEAVSSYNSPLHF
>TRBV7-9|.
CASSLEGGPRDEQYF
>TRBV7-9|.
CASSLGSGTEAFF
>TRBV12-3/TRBV12-4|.
CASTSAGANVLTF
>TRBV27|.
CASSFRGSSYEQYF
>TRBV19|.
CASSDRPYPSYEQYF
>TRBV12-3/TRBV12-4|TRBD1
CASTGGQGYGYTF
>TRBV29-1|TRBD2
CSVGPGTSADNEQFF
>TRBV4-2|TRBD1
CASSQGTGVMNTEAFF
>TRBV19|.
CASSRVPNTEAFF
>TRBV7-9|TRBD1
CASSFGQGVGTQYF
>TRBV6-2/TRBV6-3|.
CASSFTNSNQPQHF
>TRBV10-3|TRBD2
CAISSGLAARWEQYF
>TRBV11-2|TRBD1
CASSRDSPSLAPLHF
>TRBV10-1|TRBD2
CASSETSGRWHTQYF
>TRBV2|.
CASNGAPGPLGGGYTF
>TRBV4-3|TRBD2
CASSQREGTGEQYF
>TRBV7-2|TRBD2
CASSWRREGLYEQFF
>TRBV19|.
CASTTGRGWGNEQFF
>TRBV6-2/TRBV6-3|TRBD2
CASSYWQREMNEQFF
>TRBV19|TRBD2
CASSTISGGSTDTQYF
>TRBV27|.
CASRRTGTDTQYF
>TRBV6-6|.
CASRRSGGSREQFF
>TRBV10-2|TRBD1
CASSTPGGQGPQHF
>TRBV5-1|.
CASSLTGLQETQYF
>TRBV5-1|TRBD1
CASSWDRDAGNTIYF
>TRBV7-2|TRBD1
CASSLGQGRNTIYF
>TRBV18|.
CASSPRPGTYEQYF
>TRBV15|TRBD2
CATSRELAGVAYF
>TRBV5-6|TRBD1
CASSPGTGAENSPLHF
>TRBV7-2|TRBD2
CASSSGLAGGPDTQYF
>TRBV28|TRBD1
CASSLGVTGGRTEAFF
>TRBV19|TRBD1
CASSKQGAGYGYTF
>TRBV24-1|TRBD2
CATRGGGPPTDTQYF
>TRBV11-2|.
CASSLQGYEQFF
>TRBV6-6|.
CASSASGLAKNIQYF
>TRBV6-5|.
CASKPDSSNYGYTF
>TRBV5-4|TRBD2
CASGATSGYNEQFF
>TRBV6-5|.
CASRHSEGFGTEAFF
>TRBV27|TRBD1
CASSLTGTAFYGYTF
>TRBV27|TRBD2
CASKGLAGTYEQYF
>TRBV24-1|TRBD1
CATSSDRDYGYTF
>TRBV24-1|TRBD1
CATSDEGQVSEQFF
>TRBV3-1/TRBV3-2|TRBD1
CASSQEGQVRSGEQYF
>TRBV5-1|.
CASSLVGGSGTEAFF
>TRBV19|.
CAPRTDPGGAGTEAFF
>TRBV30|.
CAWSVGQVGNQPQHF
>TRBV7-9|TRBD1
CASSLGRSTGDNQPQHF
>TRBV27|.
CASSQGTYNEQFF
>TRBV28|TRBD2
CASSIWALERLAGGRAYEQYF